The entry below describes one TCR beta chain. The data were taken from a study of blood T cell repertoires in COVID-19. On the study more broadly: T cells, B-cell-depleted T cells, or PBMCs supplied cDNA or gDNA.

Generated by immunoSEQ multiplex PCR, the TCRdb table keeps only in-frame clones and is missing some. The sample holds over 300,000 clones, about 89% seen once. Participant-given clinical history determined each cohort assignment. Sequenced input: PBMCs or T cells enriched from blood (not recorded which). The source is a woman in her thirties or forties who had recovered from COVID-19.

The CDR3 bases are TGTGCCAGCAGTGGAACCGGGAGCAATCAGCCCCAGCATTTT. This gives the protein CASSGTGSNQPQHF. The chain uses TRBV2 and TRBJ1-5; no definite D call. CDR3 length: 14 residues. Trimming took 4 bases from V and 1 from J, leaving 8 bases between them. Germline V gives CDR1 SNHLY, CDR2 FYNNEI. Filled out from reference TRBV2 and TRBJ1-5, the complete variable domain reads EPEVTQTPSHQVTQMGQEVILRCVPISNHLYFYWYRQILGQKVEFLVSFYNNEISEKSEIFDDQFSVERPDGSNFTLKIRSTKLEDSAMYFCASSGTGSNQPQHFGDGTRLSIL.